These T cell receptor beta chains were read from a single sample in a study of shared clonotypes between healthy human individuals. Method: immunoSEQ multiplex PCR; TCRdb's copy keeps in-frame clones and lacks some. The sample carries about 490,000 clones, less than 80% recorded once. Sequencing was carried out using PBMCs. These receptors were obtained from a woman in her thirties or forties in good health. Some clones in this sample may be carry-over from other donors' samples. Each CDR3 is given with its conserved first and last residue. The D gene is left open where the match is weak. The size field is filled for only some rows; it gives once, few, many or a size class.

NA,TRBV18,many,TRBJ2-4,TGTGCCAGCTCACTGGCCAGGGTAGGAGCCAAAAACATTCAGTACTTC,CASSLARVGAKNIQYF
NA,TRBV7-3,once,TRBJ1-1,TGTGCCAGCAGCTTAGGTGGTTCCACTGAAGCTTTCTTT,CASSLGGSTEAFF
TRBD1,TRBV29-1,few,TRBJ1-5,TGCAGCGTTGGGGGGACAGACCCTAATCAGCCCCAGCATTTT,CSVGGTDPNQPQHF
NA,TRBV27,NA,TRBJ2-7,TGTGCCAGCAGTTTTGCTCGGGGACCTACCTACGAGCAGTACTTC,CASSFARGPTYEQYF
NA,TRBV11-2,NA,TRBJ2-7,TGTGCCAGCAGCTTGATCAGGGGTCACCCCTACGAGCAGTACTTC,CASSLIRGHPYEQYF
NA,TRBV30,NA,TRBJ1-4,TGTGCCTGGAGTGTAAACTCCCGGGACATCTGGGAAATAGGAAATGAAAAACTGTTTTTT,CAWSVNSRDIWEIGNEKLFF
NA,TRBV20-1,NA,TRBJ2-7,TGCAGTGCCGAGGACACCCCCGAGCAGTACTTC,CSAEDTPEQYF
NA,TRBV6-1,NA,TRBJ1-2,TGTGCCAGCATGTTGGGATCCCCGTTGGGTGGCTACACCTTC,CASMLGSPLGGYTF
TRBD1,TRBV7-9,NA,TRBJ1-2,TGTGCCAGCAGCTTAGCGGCCGAGGGGGCCAGCTACACCTTC,CASSLAAEGASYTF
NA,TRBV5-1,NA,TRBJ1-6,TGCGCCAGCGGGAGGGAGGTTAATTCACCCCTCCACTTT,CASGREVNSPLHF
NA,TRBV11-2,NA,TRBJ2-1,TGTGCCAGCAGCTTAGAGCGGGGCAACTACAATGAGCAGTTCTTC,CASSLERGNYNEQFF
TRBD1,TRBV10-3,NA,TRBJ1-2,TGTGCCATCAGTGGGGACAGGGGGCGCGTCTTTGGCTACACCTTC,CAISGDRGRVFGYTF
TRBD1,TRBV5-1,once,TRBJ2-7,TGCGCCAGCAGTTTCGGGACAGGGTTGGACGAGCAGTACTTC,CASSFGTGLDEQYF